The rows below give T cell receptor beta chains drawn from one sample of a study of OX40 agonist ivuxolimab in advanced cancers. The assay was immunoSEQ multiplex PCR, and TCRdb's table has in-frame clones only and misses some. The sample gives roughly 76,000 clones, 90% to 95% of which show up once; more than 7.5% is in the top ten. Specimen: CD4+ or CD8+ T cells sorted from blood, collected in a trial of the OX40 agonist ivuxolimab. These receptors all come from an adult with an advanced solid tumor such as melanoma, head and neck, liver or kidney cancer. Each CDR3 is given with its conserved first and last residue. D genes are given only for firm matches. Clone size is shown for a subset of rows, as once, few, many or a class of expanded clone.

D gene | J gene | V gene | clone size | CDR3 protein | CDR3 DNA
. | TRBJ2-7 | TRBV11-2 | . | CASSPGGAYEQYF | TGTGCCAGCAGTCCCGGTGGGGCCTACGAGCAGTACTTC
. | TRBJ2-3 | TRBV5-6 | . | CASSLVFGARDTQYF | TGTGCCAGCAGCTTGGTGTTCGGGGCCAGAGATACGCAGTATTTT
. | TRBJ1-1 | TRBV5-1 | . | CASSQDMITEAFF | TGCGCCAGCAGCCAAGACATGATCACTGAAGCTTTCTTT
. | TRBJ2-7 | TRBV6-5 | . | CASSYFGVGNEQYF | TGTGCCAGCAGTTATTTTGGAGTCGGGAACGAGCAGTACTTC
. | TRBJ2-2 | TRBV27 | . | CASSLYLSNTGELFF | TGTGCCAGCAGTTTATATCTGTCGAACACCGGGGAGCTGTTTTTT
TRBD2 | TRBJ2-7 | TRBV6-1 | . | CASRERGKTYEQYF | TGTGCCAGCAGGGAGCGGGGGAAAACCTACGAGCAGTACTTC
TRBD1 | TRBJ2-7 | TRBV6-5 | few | CASSPTGGAGNEQYF | TGTGCCAGCAGTCCGACAGGGGGCGCCGGGAACGAGCAGTACTTC
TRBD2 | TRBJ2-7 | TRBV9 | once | CASSVGLAGSEQYF | TGTGCCAGCAGCGTGGGACTAGCGGGGAGCGAGCAGTACTTC
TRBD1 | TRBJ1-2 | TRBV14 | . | CASSQPGGWDGYTF | TGTGCCAGCAGCCAACCAGGGGGATGGGATGGCTACACCTTC
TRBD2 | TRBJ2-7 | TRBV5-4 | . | CASSSPGLAGEQYF | TGTGCCAGCAGCTCGCCGGGACTAGCGGGGGAGCAGTACTTC
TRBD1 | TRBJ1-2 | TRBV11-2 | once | CASSPGQGAIGYTF | TGTGCCAGCAGCCCGGGACAGGGGGCGATAGGCTACACCTTC
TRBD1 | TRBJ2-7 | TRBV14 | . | CASSAISFLRKTGQSYEQYF | TGTGCCAGCAGTGCCATTTCGTTTCTTCGGAAGACAGGGCAGTCCTACGAGCAGTACTTC
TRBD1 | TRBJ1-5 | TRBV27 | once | CASSLGTGGRQPQHF | TGTGCCAGCAGTTTAGGGACAGGAGGCCGACAGCCCCAGCATTTT
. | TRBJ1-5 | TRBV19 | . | CASSIVQGNQPQHF | TGTGCCAGTAGTATAGTACAGGGCAATCAGCCCCAGCATTTT
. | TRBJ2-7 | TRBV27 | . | CASSLNGYYEQYF | TGTGCCAGCAGTTTGAACGGATACTACGAGCAGTACTTC
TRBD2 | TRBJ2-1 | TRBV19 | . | CASIPSGGGYNEQFF | TGTGCCAGTATTCCGAGCGGGGGGGGCTACAATGAGCAGTTCTTC
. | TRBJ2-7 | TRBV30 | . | CAWTVGAGSYEQYF | TGTGCCTGGACCGTAGGGGCAGGCTCCTACGAGCAGTACTTC
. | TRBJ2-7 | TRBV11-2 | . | CASSLGAYEQYF | TGTGCCAGCAGCTTAGGGGCTTACGAGCAGTACTTC
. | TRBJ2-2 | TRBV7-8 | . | CVTWGSGELFF | TGTGTCACTTGGGGGTCCGGGGAGCTGTTTTTT
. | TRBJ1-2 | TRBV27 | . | CASSFGQSYGYTF | TGTGCCAGCAGTTTTGGACAATCCTATGGCTACACCTTC
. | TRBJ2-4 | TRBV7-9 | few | CASNPILQLNIQYF | TGTGCCAGCAACCCTATATTACAGCTAAACATTCAGTACTTC
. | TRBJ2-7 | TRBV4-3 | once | CASSQARGGSYEQYF | TGCGCCAGCAGCCAAGCCAGGGGAGGCTCCTACGAGCAGTACTTC
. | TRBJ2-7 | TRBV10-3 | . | CAISADRYEQYF | TGTGCCATCAGCGCAGACAGATACGAGCAGTACTTC
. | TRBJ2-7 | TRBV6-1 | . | CASSDYEQYF | TGTGCCAGCAGTGACTACGAGCAGTACTTC
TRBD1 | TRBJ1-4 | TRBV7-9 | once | CASSYLTGTREKLFF | TGTGCCAGCAGCTACCTGACAGGGACCAGGGAAAAACTGTTTTTT
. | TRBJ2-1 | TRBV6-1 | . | CASGGKGDNEQFF | TGTGCCAGCGGGGGAAAAGGGGACAATGAGCAGTTCTTC
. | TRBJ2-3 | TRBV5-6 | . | CASSLLPGHDPSTDTQYF | TGTGCCAGCAGCTTGCTTCCGGGACACGACCCTAGCACAGATACGCAGTATTTT
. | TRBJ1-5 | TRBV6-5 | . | CASSPGGGNQPQHF | TGTGCCAGCAGCCCGGGCGGGGGCAATCAGCCCCAGCATTTT
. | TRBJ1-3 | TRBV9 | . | CASSVAGIGNTIYF | TGTGCCAGCAGCGTAGCAGGGATTGGAAACACCATATATTTT
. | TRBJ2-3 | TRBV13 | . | CASSLRVPLPGRVADTQYF | TGTGCCAGCAGCTTAAGGGTTCCCTTACCTGGGAGAGTCGCAGATACGCAGTATTTT
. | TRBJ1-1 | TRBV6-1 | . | CASSESGWTEAFF | TGTGCCAGCAGTGAATCCGGTTGGACTGAAGCTTTCTTT
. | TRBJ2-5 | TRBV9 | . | CASSVVGQAQETQYF | TGTGCCAGCAGCGTAGTAGGGCAGGCCCAAGAGACCCAGTACTTC
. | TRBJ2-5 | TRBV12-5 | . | CASASRSGEETQYF | TGTGCTAGTGCCAGCAGATCAGGGGAGGAGACCCAGTACTTC
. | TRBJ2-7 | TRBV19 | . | CASSTTGSSYEQYF | TGTGCCAGTAGTACAACAGGGTCCTCCTACGAGCAGTACTTC
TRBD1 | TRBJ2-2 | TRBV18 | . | CASLPPGQGETGELFF | TGTGCCAGCCTGCCCCCTGGACAGGGGGAAACCGGGGAGCTGTTTTTT
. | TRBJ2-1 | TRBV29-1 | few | CEENEQFF | TGCGAGGAGAATGAGCAGTTCTTC
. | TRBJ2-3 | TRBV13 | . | CASSLVGGTDTQYF | TGTGCCAGCAGCTTAGTGGGGGGCACAGATACGCAGTATTTT
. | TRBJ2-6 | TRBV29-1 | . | CSVANTGANVLTF | TGCAGCGTTGCTAATACTGGGGCCAACGTCCTGACTTTC
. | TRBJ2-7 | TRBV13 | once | CASSTSWDSYEQYF | TGTGCCAGCAGCACGAGCTGGGACTCCTACGAGCAGTACTTC
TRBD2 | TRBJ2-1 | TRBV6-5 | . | CASTGLESYNEQFF | TGTGCCAGCACGGGACTAGAGTCCTACAATGAGCAGTTCTTC
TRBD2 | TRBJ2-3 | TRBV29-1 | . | CSVEGGLGGGGADTQYF | TGCAGCGTTGAAGGGGGTTTAGGCGGGGGAGGCGCAGATACGCAGTATTTT
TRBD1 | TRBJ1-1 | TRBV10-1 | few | CASSPGTGAQAFF | TGCGCCAGCAGTCCCGGGACAGGGGCCCAGGCTTTCTTT
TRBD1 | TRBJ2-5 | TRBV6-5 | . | CASSGQGVGEETQYF | TGTGCCAGCAGTGGACAGGGAGTGGGAGAAGAGACCCAGTACTTC
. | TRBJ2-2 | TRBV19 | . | CASSFTGELFF | TGTGCCAGTAGTTTTACCGGGGAGCTGTTTTTT
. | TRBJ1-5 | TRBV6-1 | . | CASNRGNQPQHF | TGTGCCAGTAATAGGGGCAATCAGCCCCAGCATTTT
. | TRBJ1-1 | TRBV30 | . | CAFIQGFGENTEAFF | TGTGCCTTCATACAGGGCTTTGGTGAGAACACTGAAGCTTTCTTT